What follows describes a single T cell receptor (beta chain). Trimming took 1 base from V and 10 from J, leaving 10 bases between them. CDR1 is SQVTM, CDR2 ANQGSEA, per germline. The CDR3 has 11 amino acids. The data were obtained in a study of blood T cell repertoires in COVID-19. Sequencing used immunoSEQ multiplex PCR; TCRdb keeps in-frame clones, though not all of them. The sample gives 150,000 to 200,000 clones, about 90% of which show up once; 1% to 1.5% is in the top ten. This TCR came from a human donor with acute COVID-19. The donor label of this sample is uncertain. The chain recombines TRBV29-1 with TRBJ1-1, with TRBD1 as a possible D gene (5 bases). Sequencing used PBMCs or T cells enriched from blood (not recorded which). The CDR3 DNA is TGCAGCGTTGAAGGGGGCGGTAGAGCTTTCTTT. Translated, it gives CSVEGGGRAFF.